Shown below are 30 T cell receptor beta chains from a single sample sequenced in a study of early T cells in non-severe SARS-CoV-2 infection. In TCRdb, the 5' RACE reads were re-called with MiXCR into one record per CDR3 protein. Among 20,000 to 25,000 distinct CDR3 sequences, about 4.5% were seen once, and the ten largest hold 15% to 19%. Sequencing was performed on whole blood. These receptors all come from an adult who was a healthcare worker with PCR-confirmed SARS-CoV-2 infection or an uninfected control (not recorded which).

This chain links TRBV5-4 with TRBJ2-7, with 8 nucleotides matching TRBD1. The V and J ends lost 7 bases and 3 bases, in that order; junction bases with no gene match: 6. Germline lookup yields CDR1 SGHNT and CDR2 YYREEE (reference sequence). The CDR3 length is 13 residues. This CDR3 reads CASARDRFYEQYF. The DNA for the CDR3 is TGTGCCAGCGCCCGGGACAGGTTCTACGAGCAGTACTTC. The whole variable domain, remainder taken from reference TRBV5-4 and TRBJ2-7, is ETGVTQSPTHLIKTRGQQVTLRCSSQSGHNTVSWYQQALGQGPQFIFQYYREEENGRGNFPPRFSGLQFPNYSSELNVNALELDDSALYLCASARDRFYEQYFGPGTRLTVT.

This clonotype was recorded a few times. The V call is TRBV10-3, the J call TRBJ2-7, with D tentatively TRBD2 (6 bases). CDR3 length equals 14 residues. The germline V gene encodes CDR1 ENHRY and CDR2 SYGVKD. With 0 bases removed from V and 0 bases from J, the gap between germline ends came to 6 bases. CDR3 DNA sequence: TGTGCCATCAGTGAGTCTAGCGGCTCCTACGAGCAGTACTTC. It is translated as CAISESSGSYEQYF.

The chain couples TRBV7-3 to TRBJ2-2; possibly TRBD2 for D (5 bases). The germline V gene has CDR1 SGHTA and CDR2 FQGTGA. V gave up 5 bases and J gave up 8 bases, with 12 bases separating them. The CDR3 sequence is 13 residues long. As DNA, the CDR3 is TGTGCCAGCAGCCCCAGCGGCCAAGGGGAGCTGTTTTTT. This codes for CASSPSGQGELFF. Full variable domain (missing parts from reference TRBV7-3 and TRBJ2-2): GAGVSQTPSNKVTEKGKYVELRCDPISGHTALYWYRQSLGQGPEFLIYFQGTGAADDSGLPNDRFFAVRPEGSVSTLKIQRTERGDSAVYLCASSPSGQGELFFGEGSRLTVL.

This clonotype was seen repeatedly, ten times or more. The chain couples TRBV20-1 to TRBJ2-3, with 7 bases matching TRBD2. The CDR3 has 15 residues. Losses at the gene ends were 2 bases for V and 2 bases for J; bases not matched to a gene: 7. The germline gives CDR1 DFQATT, CDR2 SNEGSKA (reference sequence). Here the CDR3 DNA reads TGCAGTGCTAGAAGGCCGGGAGGAACCACAGATACGCAGTATTTT. Its protein is CSARRPGGTTDTQYF.

This clonotype has at least ten counts. The rearrangement links TRBV5-4 to TRBJ1-1, with 8 bases aligning to TRBD1. The CDR3 has 15 amino acids. Germline assignment: CDR1 SGHNT and CDR2 YYREEE (reference sequence). After removal of 2 bases from V and 0 bases from J, the junction contained 3 bases not matched to a gene. CDR3 in DNA: TGTGCCAGCAGCTTCCGGGACAGGTTGAACACTGAAGCTTTCTTT. Amino acids: CASSFRDRLNTEAFF.

In its sample, this clonotype was seen many times. The genes are TRBV5-1 and TRBJ1-2; TRBD1 might be the D (5 bases). Per the germline V gene, CDR1 is SGHRS and CDR2 is YFSETQ. V lost 4 bases to trimming and J lost 4 bases, with 14 bases between them. The CDR3 has 14 residues. The CDR3 is CASSTGRRTYGYTF. CDR3 sequence (DNA): TGCGCCAGCAGCACGGGACGGAGGACCTATGGCTACACCTTC.

This clonotype was picked up many times. The chain carries TRBV5-5 and TRBJ1-4, with 8 bases identical to TRBD1. The ends lost 6 bases at V and 7 bases at J; junction bases unmatched: 14. The germline V gene encodes CDR1 SGHKS and CDR2 YYEKEE (reference sequence). The CDR3 has 16 residues. CDR3 in amino acids: CASTWDRTGHSEKLFF. The CDR3 region has the DNA TGTGCCAGCACCTGGGACCGGACAGGGCACAGTGAAAAACTGTTTTTT.

This clonotype showed up many times. The chain has TRBV6-2 or TRBV6-3 and TRBJ1-1, with D tentatively TRBD1 (5 bases). CDR1 is MNHEY, CDR2 SVGEGT, per germline. V lost 0 bases to trimming and J lost 6 bases, with 11 bases between them. The CDR3 has 14 amino acids. This CDR3 reads CASSYSITGPEAFF. For the CDR3, the DNA is TGTGCCAGCAGTTACTCGATAACGGGACCTGAAGCTTTCTTT.

This clonotype was seen ten or more times. The chain has TRBV12-3 or TRBV12-4 and TRBJ1-2; D unclear. The V gene lost 0 bases and the J gene lost 4 bases, with 9 bases spanning the gap. This CDR3 region has 14 residues. CDR3 nucleotides: TGTGCCAGCAGTTTAGCCGCAGGCCGCTATGGCTACACCTTC. It yields the protein CASSLAAGRYGYTF.

This clonotype turned up a few times. The V and J genes are TRBV5-1 and TRBJ2-1; D remains ambiguous. The CDR3 is 15 residues long. The V end lost 0 bases, the J end lost 2 bases, and 9 bases lay between the germline ends. CDR1 SGHRS and CDR2 YFSETQ come from the germline V gene. CDR3 protein: CASSLDSRPYNEQFF. The CDR3 DNA reads as TGCGCCAGCAGCTTGGACAGCCGACCCTACAATGAGCAGTTCTTC.

This clonotype was observed many times. The chain recombines TRBV7-2 with TRBJ2-5; TRBD1 agrees at 9 bases. CDR3 length: 13 amino acids. Trimming removed 4 bases from V and 11 bases from J; junction bases left unmatched: 8. Germline loops: CDR1 SGHTA, CDR2 FQGNSA. CDR3 region: CASSSRDRAPQYF. CDR3 coding DNA: TGTGCCAGCAGCTCCCGGGACAGGGCTCCGCAGTACTTC. Based on the CDR3 plus reference TRBV7-2 and TRBJ2-5, the full variable domain is GAGVSQSPSNKVTEKGKDVELRCDPISGHTALYWYRQSLGQGLEFLIYFQGNSAPDKSGLPSDRFSAERTGGSVSTLTIQRTQQEDSAVYLCASSSRDRAPQYFGPGTRLLVL.

This clonotype was observed many times. CDR3 protein: CASSYIIGTEAFF. Here the CDR3 DNA reads TGTGCCAGCAGTTACATAATCGGCACTGAAGCTTTCTTT. This chain links TRBV6-6 with TRBJ1-1, with D hard to call. CDR3 length: 13 residues. The germline gives CDR1 MNHNY, CDR2 SVGAGI (reference sequence). V was pared by 2 bases and J by 4 bases, with 8 bases between.

This clonotype was seen a few times. The V gene is TRBV3-1, the J gene TRBJ2-3, with 9 bases lining up with TRBD2. In germline, CDR1 is LGHDT, CDR2 YNNKEL (reference sequence). The CDR3 totals 19 residues. V was pared by 4 bases and J by 2 bases, with 16 bases of the junction left unmatched. The CDR3 sequence: CASSRRGPRASGTTDTQYF. DNA of the CDR3: TGTGCCAGCAGCCGCCGAGGCCCCCGGGCTAGCGGGACCACAGATACGCAGTATTTT.

This clonotype was counted many times. This chain uses TRBV9 with TRBJ1-4; tentatively, D is TRBD1 (6 bases). The CDR3 has 15 amino acids. Germline V CDR1 and CDR2: SGDLS, YYNGEE. V was shortened by 0 bases and J by 3 bases, with 9 bases between the two germline ends. CDR3 in amino acids: CASSVEEGANEKLFF. CDR3 bases: TGTGCCAGCAGCGTAGAGGAGGGGGCTAATGAAAAACTGTTTTTT. Filled out from reference TRBV9 and TRBJ1-4, the complete variable domain reads DSGVTQTPKHLITATGQRVTLRCSPRSGDLSVYWYQQSLDQGLQFLIQYYNGEERAKGNILERFSAQQFPDLHSELNLSSLELGDSALYFCASSVEEGANEKLFFGSGTQLSVL.

This clonotype showed up just a few times. The chain employs TRBV2 and TRBJ2-7; the D gene is possibly TRBD1 (7 bases). Germline lookup yields CDR1 SNHLY and CDR2 FYNNEI. The CDR3 is made up of 15 amino acids. Trimming pared 5 bases from V and 2 bases from J, leaving 16 bases between. The chain's CDR3 is CASSPDRREAYEQYF. The CDR3 DNA reads TGTGCCAGCAGTCCGGACAGGAGGGAAGCCTACGAGCAGTACTTC.

This clonotype was found many times. The chain combines TRBV11-3 with TRBJ2-2; the match to TRBD1 covers 8 bases. Germline CDR1 reads SGHNT; CDR2 reads YENEEA. With 5 bases clipped from V and 6 bases from J, the junction kept 11 bases outside the gene matches. CDR3 size: 16 residues. The CDR3 sequence: CASSPDGQGGSGELFF. CDR3 DNA sequence: TGTGCCAGCAGCCCTGACGGACAGGGCGGTTCCGGGGAGCTGTTTTTT.

The chain is built from TRBV11-2 and TRBJ2-5, with 7 bases that match TRBD1. The junction had 3 bases not matched to a gene; V was cut back by 1 base and J by 1 base. The V gene's germline CDR1 is SGHAT and CDR2 FQNNGV. CDR3 length equals 15 residues. CDR3 DNA: TGTGCCAGCAGCTTAGGAGGGGGCCGCCAAGAGACCCAGTACTTC. Protein: CASSLGGGRQETQYF.

This clonotype has more than one count but fewer than ten. The chain is built from TRBV29-1 and TRBJ2-2, with D possibly TRBD2 on 6 matching bases. The CDR3 runs 16 residues. CDR1 and CDR2 (germline): SQVTM, ANQGSEA. V dropped 6 bases and J dropped 8 bases, with 25 bases sitting between them. This CDR3 is CSVEGTEGATLGELFF. The CDR3 nucleotides are TGCAGCGTGGAGGGGACCGAAGGAGCGACATTGGGGGAGCTGTTTTTT.

This clonotype was seen repeatedly, ten times or more. The chain employs TRBV28 and TRBJ1-2; a weak D match, TRBD1 (5 bases). This CDR3 is built from 12 residues. V was clipped by 7 bases and J by 3 bases, with 9 bases between them. Germline V gene data show CDR1 as MDHEN and CDR2 as SYDVKM. The DNA of the CDR3 is TGTGCCAGCATGAGGGGCGACTATGGCTACACCTTC. Its translation is CASMRGDYGYTF.

This clonotype came up a few times. This chain joins TRBV10-3 and TRBJ1-5, with D perhaps TRBD1 (6 bases). Germline V gene sequence: CDR1 ENHRY, CDR2 SYGVKD. Trimming removed 2 bases at V and 7 bases at J, with 12 bases between. The CDR3 is 14 residues long. The CDR3 DNA follows: TGTGCCATCAGTGAGAAGGACAGTCTCCAGCCCCAGCATTTT. As protein: CAISEKDSLQPQHF.

The sample holds many counts of this clonotype. V is TRBV3-1 and J is TRBJ2-7, with a tentative D call TRBD1 (7 bases). V dropped 4 bases and J dropped 5 bases, with 12 bases sitting between them. The CDR3 sequence is 13 residues long. Germline V gives CDR1 LGHDT, CDR2 YNNKEL (reference sequence). The CDR3 spells CASSPGQRDEQYF. CDR3 coding DNA: TGTGCCAGCAGCCCGGGACAGCGGGACGAGCAGTACTTC.

This clonotype showed up many times. The CDR3 does not end in the conserved phenylalanine or tryptophan, so this is likely a read error. The chain uses TRBV19 and TRBJ1-1, with TRBD1 matching over 9 bases. The CDR3 is made up of 14 amino acids. The V gene end was trimmed by 5 bases and the J gene end by 5 bases; junction bases not matched to a gene: 6. CDR1 and CDR2 from the germline V gene are LNHDA and SQIVND (reference sequence). CDR3 sequence (DNA): TGTGCCAGTAGTGGACAGGGGTTTTGGACTGAAGCTTTCTCT. As protein: CASSGQGFWTEAFS.

The sample holds many counts of this clonotype. J is TRBJ2-7 and V is TRBV7-4; D perhaps matches TRBD1 (6 bases). V lost 0 bases and J lost 3, with 12 bases in between. This CDR3 is 15 amino acids long. Germline values: CDR1 SGHVT, CDR2 SQSDAQ. The CDR3 DNA reads as TGTGCCAGCAGCTTAGCCGACCAGGGACACTACGAGCAGTACTTC. This gives the protein CASSLADQGHYEQYF.

This clonotype rates as medium-sized (0.01 to 0.1%). V gene TRBV6-6 combines with J gene TRBJ1-5, with 10 bases fitting TRBD1. CDR1 MNHNY and CDR2 SVGAGI come from the germline V gene (reference sequence). The CDR3 is 18 amino acids. The V gene end was trimmed by 4 bases and the J gene end by 9 bases; junction bases not matched to a gene: 18. CDR3 bases: TGTGCCAGCAGTTTTAGTGTTTCGGGGACAGGGGCCTCACGGCCCCAGCATTTT. Translation: CASSFSVSGTGASRPQHF.

This clonotype came up many times. V is TRBV6-2 or TRBV6-3 and J is TRBJ2-2; D gene unclear. The V gene lost 2 bases and the J gene lost 5 bases, with 6 bases spanning the gap. This CDR3 region has 13 residues. Germline CDR1 and CDR2: MNHEY and SVGEGT. The CDR3: CASSYKETGELFF. The CDR3 coding sequence is TGTGCCAGCAGTTACAAGGAGACCGGGGAGCTGTTTTTT.

By frequency in the sample, this clonotype is medium-sized. CDR3 DNA sequence: TGCGCCAGCAGCCACAGGGAGGCCAACGTCCTGACTTTC. Translated: CASSHREANVLTF. The chain is built from TRBV4-3 and TRBJ2-6, with D possibly being TRBD1 (5 bases). V lost 3 bases to trimming and J lost 6 bases, with 6 bases between them. The length of the CDR3 is 13 residues. CDR1 is LGHNA, CDR2 YSLEER, per germline.

Ten or more counts support this clonotype. The chain couples TRBV29-1 to TRBJ2-7; the D is unclear. This CDR3 is built from 11 residues. With 4 bases removed from V and 7 bases from J, the gap between germline ends came to 11 bases. CDR1 SQVTM and CDR2 ANQGSEA come from the germline V gene. For the CDR3, the DNA is TGCAGCGTTGTACACTCCTTGGAGCAGTACTTC. Translating it yields CSVVHSLEQYF.

This clonotype was counted only a few times. The V gene is TRBV4-2, the J gene TRBJ2-2; TRBD2 matches at 14 bases. Germline CDR1 LGHNA, CDR2 YNFKEQ. V dropped 0 bases and J dropped 6; count of bases not matched to a gene: 6. This CDR3 contains 18 residues. The CDR3 DNA reads TGTGCCAGCAGCCAAGATACCGGACTAGCGGGAGGTTCCGGGGAGCTGTTTTTT. It specifies CASSQDTGLAGGSGELFF.

The chain is built from TRBV7-9 and TRBJ1-1; no reliable D call. CDR1 is SEHNR and CDR2 is FQNEAQ in the germline V gene (reference sequence). V was pared by 5 bases and J by 4 bases, with 11 bases between. The CDR3 contains 13 residues. The DNA for the CDR3 is TGTGCCAGCAGCCCGCGGGGTCTCACTGAAGCTTTCTTT. Translating it yields CASSPRGLTEAFF.

This clonotype was found many times. J is TRBJ1-1 and V is TRBV29-1; the D is unclear. Germline CDR1 SQVTM, CDR2 ANQGSEA. There are 13 residues in the CDR3. Trimming removed 7 bases at V and 0 bases at J, with 12 bases between. The CDR3 DNA sequence: TGCAGCGCTGCACACAACCTGAACACTGAAGCTTTCTTT. It encodes CSAAHNLNTEAFF.